This T cell receptor beta chain was recovered during a study of CXCR3-negative and CXCR3-positive naive CD8 T cells. All TRB cDNA libraries came from 5' RACE performed with UMI labels. TCRdb reanalyzed the 5' RACE reads and collapses them to one entry per CDR3 protein, without DNA. This sample's table reports more than 50,000 distinct CDR3 sequences. Study outcomes and limitations: Naive subsets had comparable surface CD5; TCR strength was inferred from TRB CDR3 properties. Each naive subset displayed comparably high diversity, whereas memory CD8+ cells displayed much lower diversity. Naive CXCR3-negative and CXCR3-positive cells had similar TRBV-TRBJ usage; memory differed.

A word on this clonotype: The antigen remains unidentified.

Naive CD8+ T cells showed a CD45RO-CCR7+CD27+CD95- phenotype. Germline assignment: CDR1 SGHAT and CDR2 FQNNGV. CDR3 length: 13 residues. Sequenced material: naive CXCR3- CD8+ T cells from blood. Regarding subset: CD45RO-CCR7+CD27+CD95- naive CD8+ T cells lacking CXCR3 (TNR3-). The V gene is TRBV11-2, the J gene TRBJ2-1. The TCR originated in a human donor in good health. Some clones in this sample may be carry-over from other donors' samples. The CDR3 loop reads CASSLGSPWEQFF.